Detailed here is one T cell receptor beta chain. The entry originates in a study of T cell repertoires in cytomegalovirus infection. Study overall: From public TCR beta signatures came an indication of both CMV infection and matching HLA type.

TCRdb called the reads again in MiXCR, with one record for every CDR3 protein. This sample has over 90,000 distinct CDR3 sequences, with 15% to 20% found just once. Per the germline V gene, CDR1 is SQVTM and CDR2 is ANQGSEA. This CDR3 is 13 amino acids long. After removal of 4 bases from V and 3 bases from J, the junction contained 5 bases not matched to a gene. The sequencing sample was made of PBMCs. The source of this sequence is a human donor in good health (CMV status not recorded). Some clones in this sample may be carry-over from other donors' samples. The chain recombines TRBV29-1 with TRBJ2-7, with 8 bases that match TRBD1. The DNA for the CDR3 is TGCAGCGTTGCGACAGGGGTTGGCTACGAGCAGTACTTC. It yields the protein CSVATGVGYEQYF.